Presented here are 17 T cell receptor beta chains from one specimen sequenced in a study of high-grade serous ovarian cancer treatment subgroups. Some clones are missing from TCRdb's copy, which holds only in-frame ones; the method was immunoSEQ multiplex PCR. The data hold more than 6,500 clones, with 79% observed a single time. Tumor samples were obtained before definitive surgery or chemotherapy. The sequenced sample was tumor tissue. The receptors originated from a human donor with high-grade serous ovarian cancer.

The chain links TRBV2 to TRBJ2-4; 8 bases are shared with TRBD1. V shed 9 bases and J 3 bases; nucleotides not matched to a gene: 7. From germline, CDR1 is SNHLY and CDR2 FYNNEI. The CDR3 has 14 residues. The CDR3 sequence: CARKGQGGKNIQYF. The CDR3 DNA reads as TGTGCCAGGAAAGGACAGGGCGGCAAAAACATTCAGTACTTC.

This clone was picked up one time. The rearrangement links TRBV6-6 to TRBJ1-5, with D maybe TRBD1 (6 bases). The ends were cut back, 11 bases at V and 4 bases at J, with 12 bases in the middle. The germline V gene has CDR1 MNHNY and CDR2 SVGAGI (reference sequence). CDR3 size: 12 residues. CDR3 sequence reads: CAGQTGNQPQHF. The CDR3 coding sequence is TGTGCCGGACAAACAGGGAATCAGCCCCAGCATTTT.

The CDR3 nucleotides read TGTGCCAGCTGTCAAGGTTTTAGCACAGATACGCAGTATTTT. It is translated as CASCQGFSTDTQYF. This chain uses TRBV7-2 with TRBJ2-3; D call uncertain. The V gene lost 8 bases and the J gene lost 0 bases, with 12 bases spanning the gap. The germline CDR1 and CDR2 sequences are SGHTA and FQGNSA. The CDR3 extends over 14 amino acids.

V gene TRBV28 combines with J gene TRBJ2-1, with TRBD2 identical over 8 bases. Trimming at V came to 5 bases and at J to 3 bases, leaving 6 bases not matched to a gene. Looked up from germline, CDR1 is MDHEN and CDR2 is SYDVKM. The length of the CDR3 is 15 residues. This CDR3 reads CASSPLAGLYNEQFF. The CDR3 bases are TGTGCCAGCAGTCCCCTAGCGGGTCTCTACAATGAGCAGTTCTTC.

This clone was seen just once. V and J are TRBV27 and TRBJ2-3; possibly TRBD2 for D (6 bases). CDR1 and CDR2 (germline): MNHEY, SMNVEV (reference sequence). This CDR3 has 15 residues. Trimming removed 1 base from V and 2 bases from J, with 10 bases in between. The CDR3 DNA reads TGTGCCAGCAGTTTATTGCGGGGTTCCACAGATACGCAGTATTTT. Translating it yields CASSLLRGSTDTQYF.

The CDR3 sequence: CASSIGTNNEQFF. CDR3 DNA sequence: TGTGCCAGTAGTATAGGGACTAACAATGAGCAGTTCTTC. The V and J genes are TRBV19 and TRBJ2-1; tentatively, D is TRBD2 (6 bases). Germline CDR1 reads LNHDA; CDR2 reads SQIVND (reference sequence). V was clipped by 1 base and J by 5 bases, with 6 bases between them. CDR3 length equals 13 residues.

The rearrangement links TRBV20-1 to TRBJ1-1; D gene unclear. Per germline, CDR1 DFQATT and CDR2 SNEGSKA (reference sequence). Trimming cost V 3 bases and J 1 base, with 3 bases left between them. This CDR3 has 11 residues. In nucleotides, the CDR3 is TGCAGTGCTAGGCAGAACACTGAAGCTTTCTTT. Protein product: CSARQNTEAFF.

The chain joins TRBV10-1 to TRBJ2-4, with TRBD2 matching 8 bases. V shed 0 bases, J shed 0 bases, and the junction held 10 bases outside the gene matches. Per germline, CDR1 WNHNN and CDR2 SYGVQD (reference sequence). This CDR3 is built from 19 residues. In nucleotides, the CDR3 is TGCGCCAGCAGTGAGTCGAGGCCTCCCGGGGGGGTAGCCAAAAACATTCAGTACTTC. This translates into CASSESRPPGGVAKNIQYF.

V gene TRBV28 combines with J gene TRBJ2-1, with D possibly TRBD1 on 5 matching bases. The ends were cut back, 6 bases at V and 8 bases at J, with 20 bases in the middle. The CDR3 contains 15 residues. From germline, CDR1 is MDHEN and CDR2 SYDVKM. The CDR3 nucleotides read TGTGCCAGCAGCCCTTTACGGGTAGGGGTCGATGAGCAGTTCTTC. Residues: CASSPLRVGVDEQFF.

The chain is built from TRBV4-1 and TRBJ2-5; 7 positions match TRBD2. V lost 1 base, J lost 5 bases, and 1 base stayed unmatched. The germline gives CDR1 MGHRA, CDR2 YSYEKL. The length of the CDR3 is 13 residues. The CDR3, as DNA: TGCGCCAGCAGCCAAGGGGGAGGGGAGACCCAGTACTTC. This gives the protein CASSQGGGETQYF.

The chain couples TRBV29-1 to TRBJ2-3, with TRBD1 matching 7 bases. From germline, CDR1 is SQVTM and CDR2 ANQGSEA. V shed 1 base and J 0 bases; nucleotides not matched to a gene: 4. The CDR3 is 15 amino acids. The CDR3 sequence: CSVEAWDRSTDTQYF. In nucleotides, the CDR3 is TGCAGCGTTGAAGCGTGGGACAGAAGCACAGATACGCAGTATTTT.

The DNA of the CDR3 is TGTGCCAGCAGATCCTCCGGGACAGTTGTTTACGAGCAGTACTTC. It is translated as CASRSSGTVVYEQYF. The rearrangement uses TRBV6-5 and TRBJ2-7; 7 nucleotides line up with TRBD1. The V gene end was trimmed by 6 bases and the J gene end by 4 bases; junction bases not matched to a gene: 12. Germline assignment: CDR1 MNHEY and CDR2 SVGAGI. The CDR3 sequence is 15 residues long.

This clone was seen just once. The CDR3 loop reads CASSPMGDPGDGYTF. The CDR3 bases are TGCGCCAGCAGCCCCATGGGAGACCCGGGGGATGGCTACACCTTC. The genes are TRBV4-3 and TRBJ1-2; the D gene is possibly TRBD1 (5 bases). The CDR3 consists of 15 residues. Germline V CDR1 and CDR2: LGHNA, YSLEER. V lost 4 bases and J lost 6, with 18 bases in between.

The genes are TRBV28 and TRBJ2-5; a weak D match, TRBD2 (5 bases). Looked up from germline, CDR1 is MDHEN and CDR2 is SYDVKM. The V and J ends lost 2 bases and 5 bases respectively, with 18 bases between them. This CDR3 has 16 amino acids. The CDR3 here is CASSLKDASRGETQYF. Here the CDR3 DNA reads TGTGCCAGCAGTTTAAAGGACGCATCGCGAGGGGAGACCCAGTACTTC.

This clone was detected once. The chain employs TRBV28 and TRBJ2-5, with D perhaps TRBD2 (6 bases). The germline V gene encodes CDR1 MDHEN and CDR2 SYDVKM. The CDR3 contains 14 residues. The V end was cut by 6 bases, the J end by 2 bases, with 13 bases between. The CDR3 protein is CASRGGGAQETQYF. CDR3 sequence (DNA): TGTGCCAGCAGGGGAGGTGGAGCTCAAGAGACCCAGTACTTC.

V is TRBV27 and J is TRBJ1-4, with no clear D. The CDR3 totals 15 residues. V shed 5 bases and J shed 0 bases, with 10 bases lying between them. Germline V gene data show CDR1 as MNHEY and CDR2 as SMNVEV (reference sequence). CDR3 in amino acids: CASSPRHATNEKLFF. The CDR3 DNA reads TGTGCCAGCAGTCCAAGACACGCAACTAATGAAAAACTGTTTTTT. The full variable domain, its missing parts supplied by reference TRBV27 and TRBJ1-4, is EAQVTQNPRYLITVTGKKLTVTCSQNMNHEYMSWYRQDPGLGLRQIYYSMNVEVTDKGDVPEGYKVSRKEKRNFPLILESPSPNQTSLYFCASSPRHATNEKLFFGSGTQLSVL.

This clone was seen only a few times. The chain links TRBV19 to TRBJ2-7; 14 bases agree with TRBD2. V shed 7 bases, J shed 2 bases, and the junction held 10 bases outside the gene matches. CDR3 length: 17 amino acids. The V gene's germline CDR1 is LNHDA and CDR2 SQIVND (reference sequence). CDR3 in amino acids: CASIPGLAGEKAYEQYF. The CDR3 DNA is TGTGCCAGTATCCCGGGACTAGCGGGAGAAAAGGCCTACGAGCAGTACTTC.